This T cell receptor beta chain comes out of a study of radiation and T cells in renal cell carcinoma (dated by TCRdb to about 2020). Regarding the complete study: The samples were obtained from a clinical trial, where primary renal cell carcinomas were treated with 15 Gy stereotactic body radiation therapy and then removed by nephrectomy 4 weeks afterward. A total of 4 million to 5 million unique CDR3 nucleotide sequences, encoding 2,658,974 unique CDR3 amino acid sequences, were found across all 50 or so samples. In total, 50 to 55 samples underwent TCR beta sequencing: some 25 tumors plus 27 peripheral blood samples. Overall study results and their limits: No pretreatment tumor biopsies were available, so the baseline intratumoral presence of clonotypes could not be determined. An increase in top tumor clonotypes in blood was observed from baseline to 2 weeks post-radiation, followed by contraction by 4 weeks, which was taken to suggest transient expansion of tumor-resident clones. Effects of radiation dose or scheduling on the TCR repertoire could not be addressed with the single-armed trial design. Changes in the blood repertoire were not tracked past 4 weeks after treatment.

The junction carries 10 bases between V and J, which are trimmed by 1 base and 7 bases respectively. CDR1 and CDR2 are drawn from the germline V gene: MNHNS, SASEGT. The CDR3 spans 13 residues, from the cysteine through the phenylalanine. CDR3 DNA is the only sequence kept; it has 39 bases, read in frame from the first base. TCR beta libraries were generated from genomic DNA with the immunoSEQ kit, following the manufacturer's recommendations. Library preparation used a first multiplex PCR with proprietary primers, then a second PCR adding unique barcodes, with bead cleanups after each round. A kit-provided positive control reaction and a negative control reaction were included in every sample batch. The final libraries were assessed on an Agilent 4200 TapeStation D1000 ScreenTape, pooled by volume, and quantified by qPCR. Sequencing was performed on an Illumina NextSeq500 with a MidOutput 150-cycle cartridge, and 156 Read1 and 15 Index1 cycles were run with kit custom primers. The pooled library was loaded at 0.95 to 1 pM, with an approximately 20% PhiX control spiked in. In the paper's pipeline: Vendor-processed data were analyzed in R, and a clonotype was defined as all T cells sharing the same CDR3 nucleotide sequence. For clone abundance analyses, frequencies were normalized to the 10,000 most abundant clones in each sample. Before analysis, public T cell clones were removed, and these numbered fewer than six per sample on average. Tumor-enriched clonotypes and baseline blood-enriched clonotypes were defined as those with an abundance difference of at least 32-fold between compartments. A beta-binomial differential abundance model was used to identify clonotypes that expanded or contracted between blood time points. Tumor-blood repertoire similarity was measured with the Baroni-Urbani and Buser coefficient, and group comparisons used two-tailed Wilcoxon tests in R. TCRdb retrieved this table from immuneACCESS and kept in-frame rearrangements only. Not all clones are present; in checked studies, unresolved V genes account for under half, and no reason is known for the remainder. V, J and clone size were drawn from that table, and D and trimming were deduced from the DNA. The sample data list some 100,000 clones, and approximately 83% of these were observed just once. The ten largest clones capture almost 6.5% of the sample.

A word on this clone: Its antigen has not been determined. No base qualities exist here, and no much larger clone lies one base off it.

The time point label on this specimen signifies: baseline pretreatment blood. The sample's treatment or condition label, decoded: 15 Gy SBRT to primary tumor, nephrectomy 4 weeks later. Serial peripheral blood from radiation-treated patients was sampled at baseline, 2 weeks and 4 weeks after SBRT to track tumor-enriched clonotypes. Every patient's renal cell carcinoma showed clear cell pathology. The QIAamp DNA Blood Mini Kit (Qiagen) was used to prepare genomic DNA for TCR sequencing. The analyses included just those samples that passed every quality control check. The TCR comes from a man aged 55 to 70 with renal cell carcinoma. This sequence uses TRBV6-1 and TRBJ1-1; TRBD1 is possibly the D segment (5 matching bases). Sequencing used blood, obtained from a patient whose treatment included radiotherapy and nephrectomy. In nucleotide form, the sequence is TGTGCCAGCAGTGAAGACAGGAGGCTTGAAGCTTTCTTT. It codes for CASSEDRRLEAFF.